A single sample gave rise to the 17 T cell receptor beta chains below, sequenced in a study of blood T cell repertoires in COVID-19. Some clones are missing from TCRdb's copy, which holds only in-frame ones; the method was immunoSEQ multiplex PCR. The table lists around 500,000 clones, roughly 90% of them singletons. Sequences were obtained from PBMCs or T cells enriched from blood (not recorded which). All receptors derive from a woman in her thirties or forties who had recovered from COVID-19.

The J gene is TRBJ1-2, the V gene TRBV7-6; TRBD1 is a possible D gene (6 bases). This CDR3 region has 13 residues. V shed 0 bases and J shed 4 bases, with 6 bases lying between them. Germline V lookup: CDR1 SGHVS, CDR2 FNYEAQ. The CDR3 region has the DNA TGTGCCAGCAGCTTAGCGGGGGCCTATGGCTACACCTTC. This gives the protein CASSLAGAYGYTF.

The chain combines TRBV7-2 with TRBJ2-7, with TRBD2 identical over 11 bases. Losses at the gene ends were 4 bases for V and 11 bases for J; bases not matched to a gene: 13. Germline assignment: CDR1 SGHTA and CDR2 FQGNSA. The CDR3 spans 15 residues. CDR3 amino acids: CASSSDQLAGVSKYF. As DNA, the CDR3 is TGTGCCAGCAGCTCCGACCAACTAGCGGGAGTTAGTAAGTACTTC.

This clone was seen only a few times. The junction does not match germline at one end; this may be a read error. V usage is TRBV19 and J usage is TRBJ1-2, with 7 bases identical to TRBD1. The CDR3 is 15 amino acids. Looked up from germline, CDR1 is LNHDA and CDR2 is SQIVND (reference sequence). This CDR3 is CASSLEQGSNYGYTF. The CDR3 nucleotides read TGTGCCAGTAGTTTAGAACAGGGGTCCAACTATGGCTACACCTTC.

This chain joins TRBV4-3 and TRBJ2-7; D is perhaps TRBD1 (5 bases). V gave up 3 bases and J gave up 1 base, with 10 bases separating them. CDR3 size: 14 residues. The germline CDR1 and CDR2 sequences are LGHNA and YSLEER. The CDR3 DNA is TGCGCCAGCAGCCATGGGGCGCTTTCCTACGAGCAGTACTTC. It is translated as CASSHGALSYEQYF.

For this clone: Relative to the germline gene, one junction end is altered; a read error may explain this. V usage is TRBV6-4 and J usage is TRBJ1-4; D remains unclear. This CDR3 is 14 amino acids long. Germline CDR1 reads MRHNA; CDR2 reads SNTAGT. CDR3: CASSDSGANEKLFF. DNA of the CDR3: TGTGCCAGCAGTGACTCTGGAGCTAACGAAAAACTGTTTTTT.

This clone was observed a few times. The chain is built from TRBV5-5 and TRBJ1-5; D gene uncertain. Trimming took off 0 bases at V and 0 bases at J, with 10 bases between the two ends. The CDR3 is made up of 16 amino acids. Germline assignment: CDR1 SGHKS and CDR2 YYEKEE (reference sequence). The CDR3 region is CASSLGQIYSNQPQHF. DNA for the CDR3: TGTGCCAGCAGCTTGGGACAAATTTATAGCAATCAGCCCCAGCATTTT.

The chain couples TRBV18 to TRBJ2-7; D is perhaps TRBD1 (5 bases). CDR3 length: 14 residues. CDR1 is KGHSH and CDR2 is LQKENI in the germline V gene. Trimming stripped 3 bases from V and 1 base from J, with 10 bases between. The CDR3 DNA is TGTGCCAGCTCACCGGGGCGCCCGTCCTACGAGCAGTACTTC. This translates into CASSPGRPSYEQYF.

The V and J genes are TRBV6-5 and TRBJ1-1; 7 bases are a match to TRBD1. V gave up 7 bases and J gave up 6 bases; unmatched junction bases: 11. The germline V gene encodes CDR1 MNHEY and CDR2 SVGAGI. CDR3 length equals 14 residues. The DNA of the CDR3 is TGTGCCAGCAAGAACAGGGGAGAGTTTTCTGAAGCTTTCTTT. Protein sequence: CASKNRGEFSEAFF.

This clone was recorded once. The DNA of the CDR3 is TGTGCCAGCAGTGAATATTTTCCAGGACAGGGGCTCACTGAAGCTTTCTTT. Its translation is CASSEYFPGQGLTEAFF. V usage is TRBV25-1 and J usage is TRBJ1-1; TRBD1 agrees at 9 bases. Trimming cost V 0 bases and J 4 bases; bases outside gene matches: 9. Germline CDR1 and CDR2: MGHDK and SYGVNS. The CDR3 contains 17 residues.

The chain is built from TRBV3-1 (or the pseudogene TRBV3-2) and TRBJ2-3; D gene unclear. CDR1 is LGHDT and CDR2 is YNNKEL in the germline V gene (reference sequence). V shed 5 bases and J shed 11 bases, with 14 bases lying between them. CDR3 length equals 12 residues. CDR3 residues: CASSGRLGLQYF. As DNA, the CDR3 is TGTGCCAGCAGCGGCCGTCTAGGCCTGCAGTATTTT.

There are a few counts of this clone. The chain couples TRBV7-2 to TRBJ2-3; 8 bases line up with TRBD2. CDR1 and CDR2 from the germline V gene are SGHTA and FQGNSA. With 3 bases clipped from V and 1 base from J, the junction kept 3 bases outside the gene matches. This CDR3 has 15 amino acids. The CDR3 region is CASSFGLAGTDTQYF. For the CDR3, the DNA is TGTGCCAGCAGCTTTGGACTAGCTGGCACAGATACGCAGTATTTT.

This clone has a single count. This CDR3 is also generated by other DNA sequences in the sample. The V and J genes are TRBV7-2 and TRBJ1-5; 8 bases line up with TRBD1. CDR1 is SGHTA, CDR2 FQGNSA, per germline. With 5 bases clipped from V and 4 bases from J, the junction kept 4 bases outside the gene matches. The CDR3 has 14 residues. The CDR3 loop is CASSGQGGNQPQHF. CDR3 DNA: TGTGCCAGCAGCGGACAGGGTGGAAATCAGCCCCAGCATTTT.

The rearrangement links TRBV10-3 to TRBJ2-3; 9 bases match TRBD2. CDR1 and CDR2 (germline): ENHRY, SYGVKD. This CDR3 spans 16 amino acids. V lost 2 bases, J lost 4 bases, and 7 bases stayed unmatched. The CDR3 reads CAISEEGSGSADTQYF. The CDR3 DNA follows: TGTGCCATCAGTGAGGAGGGTAGCGGGAGCGCAGATACGCAGTATTTT.

The chain combines TRBV11-1 with TRBJ2-7; D is ambiguous. The ends were cut back, 2 bases at V and 3 bases at J, with 5 bases in the middle. This CDR3 is 12 amino acids long. The V gene's germline CDR1 is SGHAT and CDR2 FQDESV (reference sequence). CDR3 loop: CASSLSGYEQYF. The CDR3 DNA reads as TGTGCCAGCAGCTTATCAGGCTACGAGCAGTACTTC.

The sample holds one count of this clone. The genes are TRBV10-3 and TRBJ2-7; D remains ambiguous. CDR1 ENHRY and CDR2 SYGVKD come from the germline V gene. This CDR3 spans 13 amino acids. Trimming pared 4 bases from V and 2 bases from J, leaving 9 bases between. The CDR3 loop is CAISVPGPYEQYF. The CDR3 DNA reads as TGTGCCATCAGTGTCCCAGGCCCCTACGAGCAGTACTTC.

The rearrangement links TRBV18 to TRBJ1-1; D uncertain. This CDR3 contains 15 residues. Trimming took 1 base from V and 1 from J, leaving 10 bases between them. CDR1 is KGHSH and CDR2 is LQKENI in the germline V gene. The CDR3 nucleotides are TGTGCCAGCTCACCACGCGGGGAGGCGAACACTGAAGCTTTCTTT. Translating it yields CASSPRGEANTEAFF.

J is TRBJ2-1 and V is TRBV6-1, with D unclear. In germline, CDR1 is MNHNS, CDR2 SASEGT. CDR3 length: 17 amino acids. V was clipped by 0 bases and J by 0 bases, with 12 bases between them. CDR3 nucleotide sequence: TGTGCCAGCAGTGAAGCATCTAGTATTAGCTCCTACAATGAGCAGTTCTTC. Translation: CASSEASSISSYNEQFF.